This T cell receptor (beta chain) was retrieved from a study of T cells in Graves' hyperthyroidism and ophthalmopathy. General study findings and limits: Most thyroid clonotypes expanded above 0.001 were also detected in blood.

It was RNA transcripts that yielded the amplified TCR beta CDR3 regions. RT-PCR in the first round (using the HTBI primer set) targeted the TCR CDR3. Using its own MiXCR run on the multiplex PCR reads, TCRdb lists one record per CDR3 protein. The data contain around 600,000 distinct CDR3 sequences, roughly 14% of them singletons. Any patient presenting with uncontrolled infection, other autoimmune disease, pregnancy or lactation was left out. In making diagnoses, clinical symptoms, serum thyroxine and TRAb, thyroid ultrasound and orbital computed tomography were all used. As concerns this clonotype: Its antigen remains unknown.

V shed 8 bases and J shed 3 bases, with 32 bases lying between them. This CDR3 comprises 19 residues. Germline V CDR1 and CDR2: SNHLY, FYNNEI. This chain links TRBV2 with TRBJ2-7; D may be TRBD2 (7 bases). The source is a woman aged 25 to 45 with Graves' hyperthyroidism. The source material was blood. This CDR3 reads CASSPWGGTPPLRDYEQYF. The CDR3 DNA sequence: TGTGCCAGCTCACCATGGGGGGGCACCCCTCCCCTGAGAGACTACGAGCAGTACTTC.